The source of this TCR beta chain is a study of vaccination effects on CD4 cells after COVID-19. With respect to this clone: Its target is not known.

V gave up 7 bases and J gave up 1 base, with 7 bases separating them. In germline, CDR1 is SGHTS, CDR2 YDEGEE. CDR3 length: 12 residues. Before sequencing, viral peptide pools were used by the ViraFEST assay to expand antigen-specific CD4+ T cells. Researchers isolated CD4+ T cells once approximately ten days of culture had elapsed. Either the mRNA-1273 or the BNT162b2 vaccine was given to participants as two doses. TCRdb's table, derived via immunoSEQ multiplex PCR, lists solely in-frame clones and lacks some. The top ten hold around 1.4% of the sample, which has about 27,000 clones, 83% seen once. The sequenced sample was CD4+ T cells from PBMCs cultured with HCoV-NL63 spike peptides, obtained after COVID-19 vaccination. This TCR was recovered from a human donor who received a COVID-19 vaccine. Some clones in this sample may be carry-over from other donors' samples. V usage is TRBV5-8 and J usage is TRBJ2-3; D possibly corresponds to TRBD2 (6 bases). CDR3 coding DNA: TGTGCCAGCCCGGGAGGCACAGATACGCAGTATTTT. This sequence encodes CASPGGTDTQYF. Full variable domain (missing parts from reference TRBV5-8 and TRBJ2-3): EAGVTQSPTHLIKTRGQQATLRCSPISGHTSVYWYQQALGLGLQFLLWYDEGEERNRGNFPPRFSGRQFPNYSSELNVNALELEDSALYLCASPGGTDTQYFGPGTRLTVL.